The 23 T cell receptor beta chains in this list originate from one sample, sequenced in a study of technical replicates of blood from a few donors. Repertoires were generated with immunoSEQ multiplex PCR, while TCRdb's copy carries only in-frame clones and drops some. This sample has around 93,000 clones, with approximately 95% found just once. Material for sequencing was T cells isolated from PBMCs. The receptors were gathered from a human donor in good health.

In this sample, this clone turned up once. V is TRBV27 and J is TRBJ2-7; D gene uncertain. Germline V lookup: CDR1 MNHEY, CDR2 SMNVEV (reference sequence). The V and J ends lost 11 bases and 1 base respectively, with 12 bases between them. There are 12 residues in the CDR3. For the CDR3, the DNA is TGTGCCGTTAGAACGCATTCCTACGAGCAGTACTTC. Encoded protein: CAVRTHSYEQYF.

The sample holds one count of this clone. The chain employs TRBV7-2 and TRBJ1-1; D not resolved. CDR3 length: 16 residues. The V end was cut by 3 bases, the J end by 0 bases, with 14 bases between. The V gene's germline CDR1 is SGHTA and CDR2 FQGNSA. The CDR3 DNA follows: TGTGCCAGCAGCTTCCTCCCAGGAATATTGAACACTGAAGCTTTCTTT. Residues: CASSFLPGILNTEAFF.

The chain recombines TRBV29-1 with TRBJ2-1; tentatively, D is TRBD1 (6 bases). CDR3 size: 15 residues. Trimming pared 6 bases from V and 4 bases from J, leaving 19 bases between. From germline, CDR1 is SQVTM and CDR2 ANQGSEA. CDR3 loop: CSVLGHEGGYNEQFF. The CDR3 nucleotides read TGCAGCGTCCTCGGACACGAAGGGGGATACAATGAGCAGTTCTTC.

The rearrangement uses TRBV19 and TRBJ1-1, with a tentative D call TRBD1 (6 bases). The CDR3 sequence is 13 residues long. V lost 8 bases to trimming and J lost 4 bases, with 14 bases between them. Germline CDR1 reads LNHDA; CDR2 reads SQIVND (reference sequence). The CDR3: CASSERGITEAFF. The CDR3 DNA reads TGTGCCAGTTCGGAGAGGGGGATCACTGAAGCTTTCTTT.

This chain links TRBV30 with TRBJ1-2; 9 nucleotides agree with TRBD1. Losses at the gene ends were 4 bases for V and 5 bases for J; bases not matched to a gene: 5. This CDR3 is built from 13 residues. Germline V gene lookup returns CDR1 GTSNPN and CDR2 SVGIG (reference sequence). In DNA form, the CDR3 reads TGTGCCTGGAACCTCGGACAGGGGTATGGCTACACCTTC. Amino acids: CAWNLGQGYGYTF.

In this sample, this clone turned up once. The gene calls are TRBV27 and TRBJ1-1; 9 bases are shared with TRBD1. With V trimmed by 7 bases and J by 6 bases, 24 bases remained unmatched. Germline CDR1 is MNHEY and CDR2 is SMNVEV (reference sequence). There are 19 residues in the CDR3. CDR3 amino acids: CASNTGTGFLVGKDAEAFF. Here the CDR3 DNA reads TGTGCCAGCAATACCGGGACAGGGTTTCTGGTGGGGAAGGACGCTGAAGCTTTCTTT.

About this clone: Sequence at one end of the junction differs from germline and may be a read error. The chain is built from TRBV19 and TRBJ2-1; 7 bases fit TRBD2. This CDR3 has 12 amino acids. Germline V gene sequence: CDR1 LNHDA, CDR2 SQIVND (reference sequence). The DNA of the CDR3 is TGTGCCAGCCACGGACCGCGGGAGTCTTTAGTCTTC. Translated: CASHGPRESLVF.

The CDR3 is CASSGTGGNREQFF. As DNA, the CDR3 is TGTGCCAGTAGTGGAACCGGCGGGAATCGCGAGCAGTTCTTC. The chain combines TRBV19 with TRBJ2-1, with D possibly being TRBD2 (6 bases). The germline gives CDR1 LNHDA, CDR2 SQIVND (reference sequence). The ends were cut back, 5 bases at V and 10 bases at J, with 18 bases in the middle. This CDR3 is built from 14 residues.

V is TRBV28 and J is TRBJ2-1; TRBD2 aligns across 9 bases. The CDR3 totals 15 residues. The germline gives CDR1 MDHEN, CDR2 SYDVKM. Trimming at V came to 7 bases and at J to 4 bases, leaving 8 bases not matched to a gene. The CDR3 protein is CASIDSGSPYNEQFF. The CDR3 nucleotides are TGTGCCAGCATCGATAGCGGGAGCCCTTACAATGAGCAGTTCTTC.

CDR3 in amino acids: CATSSRVTNEKLFF. For the CDR3, the DNA is TGTGCCACCAGCAGCCGGGTAACTAATGAAAAACTGTTTTTT. V gene TRBV15 combines with J gene TRBJ1-4, with D uncertain. CDR1 is LNHNV and CDR2 is YYDKDF in the germline V gene (reference sequence). There are 14 residues in the CDR3. V was trimmed by 3 bases and J by 1 base, leaving 6 bases between them.

The chain joins TRBV30 to TRBJ2-7; 9 nucleotides line up with TRBD1. With 0 bases clipped from V and 2 bases from J, the junction kept 8 bases outside the gene matches. CDR1 GTSNPN and CDR2 SVGIG come from the germline V gene (reference sequence). This CDR3 is built from 16 residues. CDR3 protein: CAWSVMDRGYAYEQYF. The CDR3 DNA follows: TGTGCCTGGAGTGTAATGGACAGGGGTTATGCCTACGAGCAGTACTTC.

This chain links TRBV30 with TRBJ2-7, with 7 nucleotides matching TRBD2. The CDR3 spans 13 residues. CDR1 GTSNPN and CDR2 SVGIG come from the germline V gene (reference sequence). V was clipped by 7 bases and J by 2 bases; unmatched bases: 8. The CDR3 coding sequence is TGTGCCTCCTCTTGGGGAGGGACCTACGAGCAGTACTTC. It specifies CASSWGGTYEQYF.

The DNA of the CDR3 is TGTGCCAGCAGCTTGCTAGCGGGAGTTCGTGATGAGCAGTTCTTC. This encodes CASSLLAGVRDEQFF. This chain joins TRBV5-4 and TRBJ2-1; 10 bases are a match to TRBD2. The CDR3 extends over 15 amino acids. Germline V lookup: CDR1 SGHNT, CDR2 YYREEE (reference sequence). Trimming at V came to 1 base and at J to 8 bases, leaving 6 bases not matched to a gene.

This rearrangement joins TRBV18 to TRBJ2-6, with 10 bases identical to TRBD1. V dropped 6 bases and J dropped 4; count of bases not matched to a gene: 3. The CDR3 extends over 15 amino acids. CDR1 and CDR2 from the germline V gene are KGHSH and LQKENI. Here the CDR3 reads CASSDRGPGANVLTF. The CDR3 DNA is TGTGCCAGCTCCGACAGGGGGCCGGGGGCCAACGTCCTGACTTTC.

V and J are TRBV6-5 and TRBJ1-2, with D perhaps matching TRBD1 (5 bases). Per germline, CDR1 MNHEY and CDR2 SVGAGI. The CDR3 spans 12 residues. With 2 bases removed from V and 8 bases from J, the gap between germline ends came to 9 bases. CDR3 sequence: CASSYQGNGYTF. CDR3 DNA: TGTGCCAGCAGTTACCAGGGCAACGGCTACACCTTC.

The chain uses TRBV27 and TRBJ1-3; D not resolved. There are 13 residues in the CDR3. Trimming pared 2 bases from V and 4 bases from J, leaving 6 bases between. Germline V gene lookup returns CDR1 MNHEY and CDR2 SMNVEV (reference sequence). CDR3 sequence reads: CASSLDGGNTIYF. For the CDR3, the DNA is TGTGCCAGCAGTTTAGACGGGGGAAACACCATATATTTT.

The genes are TRBV7-9 and TRBJ2-5; D might be TRBD1 (5 bases). The V end was cut by 8 bases, the J end by 5 bases, with 24 bases between. Germline CDR1 reads SEHNR; CDR2 reads FQNEAQ (reference sequence). The CDR3 sequence is 16 residues long. Here the CDR3 DNA reads TGTGCCAGCCAGGGAAGGTTTAATAGTCCCTGGGAGACCCAGTACTTC. It codes for CASQGRFNSPWETQYF.

Written as DNA, the CDR3 is TGTGCCAGCATATCGGGGACAGGGGACACTGAAGCTTTCTTT. Its protein product is CASISGTGDTEAFF. This chain connects TRBV2 to TRBJ1-1, with 10 bases lining up with TRBD1. Trimming at V came to 7 bases and at J to 3 bases, leaving 5 bases not matched to a gene. Germline CDR1 SNHLY, CDR2 FYNNEI. The CDR3 length is 14 residues.

The chain links TRBV19 to TRBJ2-5, with 15 nucleotides matching TRBD2. V gave up 10 bases and J gave up 4 bases; unmatched junction bases: 10. The germline V gene has CDR1 LNHDA and CDR2 SQIVND (reference sequence). The CDR3 covers 16 residues. Here the CDR3 reads CATLGTSGRKGETQYF. The CDR3 region has the DNA TGTGCCACCCTTGGGACTAGCGGGAGGAAAGGAGAGACCCAGTACTTC.

This chain connects TRBV27 to TRBJ2-1; TRBD2 matches 10 bases. Germline V gives CDR1 MNHEY, CDR2 SMNVEV (reference sequence). CDR3 length: 16 amino acids. Losses at the gene ends were 7 bases for V and 3 bases for J; bases not matched to a gene: 9. CDR3 sequence (DNA): TGTGCCAGCACCCTCTCCGGGACTAGCGTCTACAATGAGCAGTTCTTC. Protein sequence: CASTLSGTSVYNEQFF.

This clone was detected once. The chain uses TRBV27 and TRBJ1-4, with D possibly TRBD1 on 5 matching bases. The CDR3 length is 12 residues. V shed 3 bases and J shed 8 bases, with 7 bases lying between them. Germline loops: CDR1 MNHEY, CDR2 SMNVEV (reference sequence). The CDR3 nucleotides are TGTGCCAGCAGTTTCCAGGGAGAAAAACTGTTTTTT. It yields the protein CASSFQGEKLFF.

The chain combines TRBV6-5 with TRBJ1-1; a weak D match, TRBD1 (6 bases). V gave up 6 bases and J gave up 7 bases, with 21 bases separating them. Germline V gene data show CDR1 as MNHEY and CDR2 as SVGAGI. The CDR3 has 15 residues. In DNA, the CDR3 is TGTGCCAGCAGCCCACCAGGGAGGGGGTATGGTGAAGCTTTCTTT. It translates to CASSPPGRGYGEAFF.

This clone was detected a few times. The same CDR3 is also encoded by other DNA sequences in this sample. This rearrangement joins TRBV5-1 to TRBJ2-5; TRBD2 aligns across 12 bases. V dropped 6 bases and J dropped 5; count of bases not matched to a gene: 11. The germline gives CDR1 SGHRS, CDR2 YFSETQ. CDR3 length equals 16 residues. The CDR3 nucleotides read TGCGCCAGCACCCCGCTGCAGACTAGCGGGAGCGAGACCCAGTACTTC. Its protein is CASTPLQTSGSETQYF.